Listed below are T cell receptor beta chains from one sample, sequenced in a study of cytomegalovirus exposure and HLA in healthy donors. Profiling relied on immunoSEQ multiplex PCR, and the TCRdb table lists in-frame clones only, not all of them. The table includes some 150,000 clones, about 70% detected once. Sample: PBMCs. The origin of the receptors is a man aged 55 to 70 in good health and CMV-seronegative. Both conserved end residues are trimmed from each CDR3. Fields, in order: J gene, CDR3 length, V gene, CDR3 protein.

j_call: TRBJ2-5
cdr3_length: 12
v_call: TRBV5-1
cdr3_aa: ASSLAGYQETQY

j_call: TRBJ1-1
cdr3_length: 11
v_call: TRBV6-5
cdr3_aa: ASSHRSTGGTL

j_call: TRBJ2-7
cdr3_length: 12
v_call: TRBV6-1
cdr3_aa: ASRRLAGEGEQY

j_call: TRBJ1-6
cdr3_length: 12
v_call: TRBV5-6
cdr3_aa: ASSPDSYNSPLH

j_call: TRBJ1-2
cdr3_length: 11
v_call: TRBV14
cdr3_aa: ASSQPIGYGYT

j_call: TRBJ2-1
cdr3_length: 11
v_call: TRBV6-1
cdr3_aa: AIRTSGRNEQF

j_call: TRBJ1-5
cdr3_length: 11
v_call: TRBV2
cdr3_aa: ASRGLRNQPQH

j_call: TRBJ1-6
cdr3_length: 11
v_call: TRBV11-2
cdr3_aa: ASSMTVNSPLH

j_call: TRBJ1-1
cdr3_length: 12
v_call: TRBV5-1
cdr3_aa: ASSLQGQNTEAF

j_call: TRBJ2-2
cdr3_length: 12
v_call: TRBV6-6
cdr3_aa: ASRVALNTGELF

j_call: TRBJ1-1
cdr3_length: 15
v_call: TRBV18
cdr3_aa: ASSPQGQGGVNTEAF

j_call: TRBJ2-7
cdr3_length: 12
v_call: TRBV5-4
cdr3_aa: ASSLARTPYEQY

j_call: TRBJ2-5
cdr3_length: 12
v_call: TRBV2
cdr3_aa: ASRRTESQETQY

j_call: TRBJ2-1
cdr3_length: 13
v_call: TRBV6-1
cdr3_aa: ASSEEAGLGNEQF

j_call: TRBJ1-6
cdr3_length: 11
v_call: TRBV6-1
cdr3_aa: ASRGQTDSPLH

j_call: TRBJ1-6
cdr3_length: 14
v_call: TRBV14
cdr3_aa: ASSQDLPGSNSPLH

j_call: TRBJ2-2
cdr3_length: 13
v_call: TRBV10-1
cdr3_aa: ATGPSGRLDGELF

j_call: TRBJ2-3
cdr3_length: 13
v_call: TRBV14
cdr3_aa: ASSQSLRLEGTQY

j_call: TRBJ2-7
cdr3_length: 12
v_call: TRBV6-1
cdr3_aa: ASRPTPTSALLY

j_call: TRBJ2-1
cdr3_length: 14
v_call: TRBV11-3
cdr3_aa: ASSSYAGQGANEQF

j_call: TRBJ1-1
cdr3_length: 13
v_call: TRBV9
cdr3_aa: ASSTGDRLDTEAF

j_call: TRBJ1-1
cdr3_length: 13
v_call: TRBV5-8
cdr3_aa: ASSSMWDRNTEAF

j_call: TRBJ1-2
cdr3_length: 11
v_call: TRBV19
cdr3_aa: GSQKTEGYGYT

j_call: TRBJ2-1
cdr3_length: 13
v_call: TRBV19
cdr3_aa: ASMAGDRGYNEQF

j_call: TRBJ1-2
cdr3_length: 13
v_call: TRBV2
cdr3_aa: ASSEALRGHGGYT

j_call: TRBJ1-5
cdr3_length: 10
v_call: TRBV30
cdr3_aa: AWSAGGQPQH

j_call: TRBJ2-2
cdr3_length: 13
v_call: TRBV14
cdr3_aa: ASSPGGPWTGELF

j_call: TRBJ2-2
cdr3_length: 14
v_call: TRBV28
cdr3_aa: ASSLYGGPRGGELF

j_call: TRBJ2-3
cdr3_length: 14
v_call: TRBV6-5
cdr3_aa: ASSYSTGSGTDTQY

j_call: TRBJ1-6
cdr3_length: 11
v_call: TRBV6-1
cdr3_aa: ASSEQDISPLH

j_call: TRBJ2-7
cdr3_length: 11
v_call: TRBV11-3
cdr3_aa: ASSRGQVYEQY

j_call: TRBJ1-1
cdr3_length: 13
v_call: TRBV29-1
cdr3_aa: SVQQRDRVNTEAF

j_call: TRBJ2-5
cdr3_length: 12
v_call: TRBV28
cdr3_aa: ASSYGQPGGAQY

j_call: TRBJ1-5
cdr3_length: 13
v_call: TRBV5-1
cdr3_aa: ASSLGQGFSQPQH

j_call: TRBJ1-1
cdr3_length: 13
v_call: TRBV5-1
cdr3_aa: ASTPRPGMNTEAF

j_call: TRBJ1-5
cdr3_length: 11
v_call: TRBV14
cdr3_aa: ASSQELDQPQH

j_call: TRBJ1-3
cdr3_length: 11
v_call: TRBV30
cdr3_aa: AWSVLSGNTIY

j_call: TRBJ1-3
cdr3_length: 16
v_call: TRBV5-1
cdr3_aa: ASSLGDRAPLSGNTIY

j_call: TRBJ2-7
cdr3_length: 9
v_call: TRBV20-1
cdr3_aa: SARAPRDSS

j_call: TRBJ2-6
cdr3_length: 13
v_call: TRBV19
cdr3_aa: AIKSTGPGANVLT

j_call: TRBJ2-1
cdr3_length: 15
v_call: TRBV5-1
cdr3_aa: ASSLALVGLSYNEQF

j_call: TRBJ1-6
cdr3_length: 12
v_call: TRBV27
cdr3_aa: ASSYGREGSPLH

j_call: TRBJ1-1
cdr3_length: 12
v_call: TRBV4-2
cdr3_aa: ASSQSTGFTEAF

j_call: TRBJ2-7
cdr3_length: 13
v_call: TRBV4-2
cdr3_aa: ASSQAEGGTYEQY

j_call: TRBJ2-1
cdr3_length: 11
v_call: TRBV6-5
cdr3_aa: ASKRIIYNEQF

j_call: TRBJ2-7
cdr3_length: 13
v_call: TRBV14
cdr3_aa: ASSLGRTGVYEQY

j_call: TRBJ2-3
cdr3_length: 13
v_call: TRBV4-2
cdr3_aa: ASSRYRVSTDTQY

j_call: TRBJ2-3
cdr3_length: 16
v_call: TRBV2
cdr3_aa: ASSPGLAGGPYTDTQY

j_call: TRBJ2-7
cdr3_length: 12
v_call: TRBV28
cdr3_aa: ASSPLRETYEQY

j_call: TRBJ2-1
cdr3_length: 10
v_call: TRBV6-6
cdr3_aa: ASSITGYEQF

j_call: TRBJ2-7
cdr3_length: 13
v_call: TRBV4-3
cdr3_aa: ASSPDGTGEYEQY

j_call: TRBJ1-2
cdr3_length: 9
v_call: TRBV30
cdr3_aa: ALDSNYGYT

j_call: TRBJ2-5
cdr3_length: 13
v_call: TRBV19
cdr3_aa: ASSISRDPAETQY

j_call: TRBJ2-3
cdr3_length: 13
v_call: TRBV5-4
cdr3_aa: ASSQQEGFTDTQY

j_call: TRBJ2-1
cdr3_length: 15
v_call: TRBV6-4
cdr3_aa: ASSARGGETSYNEQF

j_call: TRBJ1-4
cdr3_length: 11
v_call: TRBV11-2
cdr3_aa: ASSSFPLEKLF

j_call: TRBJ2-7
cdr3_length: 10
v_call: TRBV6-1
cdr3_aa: ASTNRHYEQY